Here is one TCR beta chain with its context. Its cognate antigen is unknown. This specimen comes from a study of T cells expressing NK-cell markers. Study as a whole: It was from sorted CD3+CD56+NKG2C+, CD3+CD56+NKG2C- and CD3+CD56-NKG2C+ T cells that TCR beta repertoires came. HCMV seropositivity marked most of the eight sequenced donors; one was seronegative.

TCRdb reprocessed the 5' RACE reads, keeping one entry per CDR3 protein, no DNA. This table lists some 450,000 distinct CDR3 sequences. Regarding the study as a whole: Where several donors were concerned, these clonotypes also led the CD3+CD56-NKG2C+ fraction. NKG2C+ dominant clonotypes from 6 or 7 donors made up roughly 1.0-8% of CD8+ T cells.

CDR1 DFQATT and CDR2 SNEGSKA come from the germline V gene (reference sequence). There are 12 residues in the CDR3. This chain uses TRBV20-1 with TRBJ1-2. The clonotype was recovered from a woman aged 18 to 75 in good health. Sequencing input: blood T cells: a sorted CD56 or NKG2C T cell subset, CD4+ or CD8+ T cells, or bulk PBMC T cells (not recorded which). The CDR3 loop reads CSARDEGFGYTF.